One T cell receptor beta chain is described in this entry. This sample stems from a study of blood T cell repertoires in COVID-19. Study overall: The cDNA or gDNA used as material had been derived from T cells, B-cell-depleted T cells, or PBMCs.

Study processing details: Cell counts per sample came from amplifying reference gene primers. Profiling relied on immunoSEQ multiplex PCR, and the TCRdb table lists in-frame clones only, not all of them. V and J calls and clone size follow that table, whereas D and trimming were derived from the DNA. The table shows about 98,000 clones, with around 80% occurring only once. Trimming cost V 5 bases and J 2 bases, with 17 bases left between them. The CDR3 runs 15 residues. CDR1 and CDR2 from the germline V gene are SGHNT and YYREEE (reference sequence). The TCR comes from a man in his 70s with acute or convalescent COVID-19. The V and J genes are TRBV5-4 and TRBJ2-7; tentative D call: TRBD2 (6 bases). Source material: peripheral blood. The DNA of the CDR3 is TGTGCCAGCAGTTACGCCGGGACTTTTGCCTACGAGCAGTACTTC. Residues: CASSYAGTFAYEQYF.